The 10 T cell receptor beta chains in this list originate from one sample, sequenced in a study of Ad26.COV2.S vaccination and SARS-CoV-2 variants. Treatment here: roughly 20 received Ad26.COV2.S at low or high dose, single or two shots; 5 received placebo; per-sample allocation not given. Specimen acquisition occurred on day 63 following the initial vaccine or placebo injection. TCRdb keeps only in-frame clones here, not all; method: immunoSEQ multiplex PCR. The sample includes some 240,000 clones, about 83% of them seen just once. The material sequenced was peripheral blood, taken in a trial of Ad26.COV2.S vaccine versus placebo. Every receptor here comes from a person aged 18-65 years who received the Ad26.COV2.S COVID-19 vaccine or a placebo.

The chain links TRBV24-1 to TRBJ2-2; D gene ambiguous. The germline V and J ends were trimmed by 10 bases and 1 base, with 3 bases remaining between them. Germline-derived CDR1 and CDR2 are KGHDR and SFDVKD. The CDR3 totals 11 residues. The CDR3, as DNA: TGTGCCACGTGGAACACCGGGGAGCTGTTTTTT. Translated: CATWNTGELFF.

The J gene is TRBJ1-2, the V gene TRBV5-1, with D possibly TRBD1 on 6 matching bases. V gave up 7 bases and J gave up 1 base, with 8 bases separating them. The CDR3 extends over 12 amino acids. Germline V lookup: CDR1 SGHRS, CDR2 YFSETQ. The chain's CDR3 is CASRTDNYGYTF. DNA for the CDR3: TGCGCCAGCCGGACAGATAACTATGGCTACACCTTC. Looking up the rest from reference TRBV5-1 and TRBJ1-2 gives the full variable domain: KAGVTQTPRYLIKTRGQQVTLSCSPISGHRSVSWYQQTPGQGLQFLFEYFSETQRNKGNFPGRFSGRQFSNSRSEMNVSTLELGDSALYLCASRTDNYGYTFGSGTRLTVV.

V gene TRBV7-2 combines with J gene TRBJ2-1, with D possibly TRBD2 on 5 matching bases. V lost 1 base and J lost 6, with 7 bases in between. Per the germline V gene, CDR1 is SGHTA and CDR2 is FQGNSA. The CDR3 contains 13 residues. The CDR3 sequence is CASSLGRSNEQFF. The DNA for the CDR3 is TGTGCCAGCAGCTTAGGGAGGTCCAATGAGCAGTTCTTC.

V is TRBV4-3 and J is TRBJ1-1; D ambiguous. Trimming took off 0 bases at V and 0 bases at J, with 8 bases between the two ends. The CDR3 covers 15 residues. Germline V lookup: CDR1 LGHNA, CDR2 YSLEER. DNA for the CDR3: TGCGCCAGCAGCCAAGATCGTGGGGTGAACACTGAAGCTTTCTTT. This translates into CASSQDRGVNTEAFF.

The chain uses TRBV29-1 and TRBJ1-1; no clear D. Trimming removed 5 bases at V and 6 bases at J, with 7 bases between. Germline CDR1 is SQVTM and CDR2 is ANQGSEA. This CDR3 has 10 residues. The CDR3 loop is CSVSSAEAFF. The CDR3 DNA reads TGCAGCGTTTCATCCGCTGAAGCTTTCTTT.

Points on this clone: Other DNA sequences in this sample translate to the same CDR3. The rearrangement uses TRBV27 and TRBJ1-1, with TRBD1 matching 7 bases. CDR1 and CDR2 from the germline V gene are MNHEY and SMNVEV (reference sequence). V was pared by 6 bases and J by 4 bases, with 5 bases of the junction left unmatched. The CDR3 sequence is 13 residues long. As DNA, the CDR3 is TGTGCCAGCAGCCTCAGGGGGAGCACTGAAGCTTTCTTT. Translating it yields CASSLRGSTEAFF.

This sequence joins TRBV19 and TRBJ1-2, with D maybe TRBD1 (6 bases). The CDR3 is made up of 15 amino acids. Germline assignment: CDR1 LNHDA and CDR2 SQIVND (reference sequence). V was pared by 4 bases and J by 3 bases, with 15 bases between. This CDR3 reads CASSRQVPGDYGYTF. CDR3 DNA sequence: TGTGCCAGTAGTAGACAGGTGCCTGGGGACTATGGCTACACCTTC.

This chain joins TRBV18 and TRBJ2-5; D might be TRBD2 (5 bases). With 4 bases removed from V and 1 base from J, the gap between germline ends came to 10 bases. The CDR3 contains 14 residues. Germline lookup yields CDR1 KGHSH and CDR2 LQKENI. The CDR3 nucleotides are TGTGCCAGCTCACGGGAGCGAATCCAAGAGACCCAGTACTTC. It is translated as CASSRERIQETQYF.

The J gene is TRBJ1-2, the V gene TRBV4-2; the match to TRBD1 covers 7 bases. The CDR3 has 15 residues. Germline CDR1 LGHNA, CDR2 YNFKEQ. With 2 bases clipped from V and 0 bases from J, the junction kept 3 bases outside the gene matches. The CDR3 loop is CASSQPGTANYGYTF. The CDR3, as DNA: TGTGCCAGCAGCCAACCCGGGACAGCTAACTATGGCTACACCTTC.

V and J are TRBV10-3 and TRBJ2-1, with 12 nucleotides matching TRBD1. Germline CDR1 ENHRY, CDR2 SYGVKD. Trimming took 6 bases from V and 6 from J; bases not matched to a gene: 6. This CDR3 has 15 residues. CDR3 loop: CAISNRDRGLNEQFF. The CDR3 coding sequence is TGTGCCATCAGCAACCGGGACAGGGGGCTCAATGAGCAGTTCTTC.